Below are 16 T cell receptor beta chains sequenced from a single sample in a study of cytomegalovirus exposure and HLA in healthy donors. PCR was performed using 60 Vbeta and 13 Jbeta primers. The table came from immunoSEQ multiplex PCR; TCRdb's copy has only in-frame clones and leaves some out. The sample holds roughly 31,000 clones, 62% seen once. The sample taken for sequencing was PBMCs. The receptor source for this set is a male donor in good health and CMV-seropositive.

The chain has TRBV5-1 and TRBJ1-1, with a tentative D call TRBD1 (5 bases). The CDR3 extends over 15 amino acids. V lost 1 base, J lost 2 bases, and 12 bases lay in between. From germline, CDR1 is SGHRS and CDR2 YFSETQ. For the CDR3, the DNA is TGCGCCAGCAGCTTGCTCGGAGGGACCAACACTGAAGCTTTCTTT. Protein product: CASSLLGGTNTEAFF.

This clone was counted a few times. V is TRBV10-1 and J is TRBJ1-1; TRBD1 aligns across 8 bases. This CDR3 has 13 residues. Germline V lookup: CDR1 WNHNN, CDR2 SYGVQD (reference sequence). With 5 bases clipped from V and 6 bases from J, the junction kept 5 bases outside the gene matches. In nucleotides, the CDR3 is TGCGCCAGCAGTCCCAGACAGGGGCCTGAAGCTTTCTTT. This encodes CASSPRQGPEAFF.

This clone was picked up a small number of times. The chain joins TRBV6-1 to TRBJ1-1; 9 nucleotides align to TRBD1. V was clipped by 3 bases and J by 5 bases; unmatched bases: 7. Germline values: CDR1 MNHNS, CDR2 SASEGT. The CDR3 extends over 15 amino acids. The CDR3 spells CASSDTGGAGTEAFF. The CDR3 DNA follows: TGTGCCAGCAGTGATACAGGGGGCGCGGGAACTGAAGCTTTCTTT.

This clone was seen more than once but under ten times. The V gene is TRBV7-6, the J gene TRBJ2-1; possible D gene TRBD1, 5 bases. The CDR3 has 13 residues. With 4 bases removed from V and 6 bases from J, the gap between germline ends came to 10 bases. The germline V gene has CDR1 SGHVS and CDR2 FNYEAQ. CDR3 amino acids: CASSWNTGNEQFF. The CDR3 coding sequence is TGTGCCAGCAGCTGGAACACAGGCAATGAGCAGTTCTTC. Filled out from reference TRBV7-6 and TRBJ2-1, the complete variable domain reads GAGVSQSPRYKVTKRGQDVALRCDPISGHVSLYWYRQALGQGPEFLTYFNYEAQQDKSGLPNDRFSAERPEGSISTLTIQRTEQRDSAMYRCASSWNTGNEQFFGPGTRLTVL.

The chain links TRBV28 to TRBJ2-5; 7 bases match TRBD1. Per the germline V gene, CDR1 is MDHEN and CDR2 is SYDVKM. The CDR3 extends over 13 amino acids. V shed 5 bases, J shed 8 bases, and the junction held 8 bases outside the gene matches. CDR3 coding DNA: TGTGCCAGCAGTCCGGACAGGTGGGCAACCCAGTACTTC. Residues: CASSPDRWATQYF.

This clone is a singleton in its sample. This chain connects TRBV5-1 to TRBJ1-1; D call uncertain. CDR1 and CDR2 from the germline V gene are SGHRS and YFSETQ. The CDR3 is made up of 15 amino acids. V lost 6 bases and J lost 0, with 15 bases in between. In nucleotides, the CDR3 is TGCGCCAGCAAGGGAAGAGAGGGATTGAACACTGAAGCTTTCTTT. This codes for CASKGREGLNTEAFF.

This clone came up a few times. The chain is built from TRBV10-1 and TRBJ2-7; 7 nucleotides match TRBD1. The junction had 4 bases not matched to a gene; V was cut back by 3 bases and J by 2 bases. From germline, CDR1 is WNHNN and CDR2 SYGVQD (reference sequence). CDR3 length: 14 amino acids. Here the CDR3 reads CASSDRDSTYEQYF. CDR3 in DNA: TGCGCCAGCAGTGACAGGGACAGCACCTACGAGCAGTACTTC.

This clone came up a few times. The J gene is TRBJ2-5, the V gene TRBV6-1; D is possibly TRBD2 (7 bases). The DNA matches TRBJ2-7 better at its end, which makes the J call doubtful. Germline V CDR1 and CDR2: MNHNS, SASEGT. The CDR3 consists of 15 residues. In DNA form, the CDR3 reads TGTGCCAGCAGTGATGAGGGGGGGAGCTCCTACGAGCAGTACTTC. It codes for CASSDEGGSSYEQYF.

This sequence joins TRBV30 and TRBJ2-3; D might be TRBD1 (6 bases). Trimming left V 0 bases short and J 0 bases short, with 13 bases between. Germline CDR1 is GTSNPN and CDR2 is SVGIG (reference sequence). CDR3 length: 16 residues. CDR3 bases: TGTGCCTGGAGTGTAGGGGGTGCTTCTAGCACAGATACGCAGTATTTT. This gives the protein CAWSVGGASSTDTQYF.

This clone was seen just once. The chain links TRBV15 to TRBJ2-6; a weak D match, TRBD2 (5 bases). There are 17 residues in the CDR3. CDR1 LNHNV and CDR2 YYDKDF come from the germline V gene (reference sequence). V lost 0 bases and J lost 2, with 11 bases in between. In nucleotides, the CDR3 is TGTGCCACCAGCAGAGATTTATGGCGGGCTGGGGCCAACGTCCTGACTTTC. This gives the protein CATSRDLWRAGANVLTF.

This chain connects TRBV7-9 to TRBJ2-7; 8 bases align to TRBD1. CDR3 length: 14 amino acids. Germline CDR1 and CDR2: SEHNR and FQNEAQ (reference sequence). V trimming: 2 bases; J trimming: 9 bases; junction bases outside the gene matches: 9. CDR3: CASSLRSRGRRQYF. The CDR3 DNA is TGTGCCAGCAGCTTAAGGTCCAGGGGGCGAAGGCAGTACTTC.

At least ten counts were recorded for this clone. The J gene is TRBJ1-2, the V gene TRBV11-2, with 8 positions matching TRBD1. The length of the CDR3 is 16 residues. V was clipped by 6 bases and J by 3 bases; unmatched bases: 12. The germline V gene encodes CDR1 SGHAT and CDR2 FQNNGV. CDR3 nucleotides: TGTGCCAGCAGACTGGGGGGGATGACAGGGGACTATGGCTACACCTTC. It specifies CASRLGGMTGDYGYTF. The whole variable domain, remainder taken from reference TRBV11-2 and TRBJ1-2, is EAGVAQSPRYKIIEKRQSVAFWCNPISGHATLYWYQQILGQGPKLLIQFQNNGVVDDSQLPKDRFSAERLKGVDSTLKIQPAKLEDSAVYLCASRLGGMTGDYGYTFGSGTRLTVV.

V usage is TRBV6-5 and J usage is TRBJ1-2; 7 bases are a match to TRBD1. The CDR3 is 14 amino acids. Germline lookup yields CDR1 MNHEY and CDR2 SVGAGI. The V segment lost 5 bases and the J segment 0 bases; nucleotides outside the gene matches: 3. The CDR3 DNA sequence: TGTGCCAGCAGTCGGGACAGCTCTAACTATGGCTACACCTTC. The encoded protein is CASSRDSSNYGYTF.

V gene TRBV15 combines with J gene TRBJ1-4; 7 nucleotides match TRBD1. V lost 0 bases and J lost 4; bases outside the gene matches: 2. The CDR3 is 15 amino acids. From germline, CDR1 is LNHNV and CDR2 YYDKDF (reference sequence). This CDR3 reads CATSRDGDSNEKLFF. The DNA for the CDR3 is TGTGCCACCAGCAGAGATGGGGACAGTAATGAAAAACTGTTTTTT.

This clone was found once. The CDR3 region is CASSYRGSGGDEKLFF. DNA for the CDR3: TGTGCCAGCAGTTACCGTGGGTCAGGGGGCGATGAAAAACTGTTTTTT. The chain joins TRBV6-5 to TRBJ1-4; TRBD1 agrees at 8 bases. The CDR3 is 16 residues long. Germline V gene lookup returns CDR1 MNHEY and CDR2 SVGAGI. J lost 6 bases, V lost 2 bases, and 8 bases had no gene match.

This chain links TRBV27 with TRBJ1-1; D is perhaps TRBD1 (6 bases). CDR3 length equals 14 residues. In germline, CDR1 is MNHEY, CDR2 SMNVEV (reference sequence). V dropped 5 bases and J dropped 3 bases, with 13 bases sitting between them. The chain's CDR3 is CASSPRQVYTEAFF. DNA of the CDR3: TGTGCCAGCAGTCCCCGACAGGTATACACTGAAGCTTTCTTT.